This T cell receptor (beta chain) was sequenced in a study of OX40 agonist ivuxolimab in advanced cancers. Libraries were prepared by immunoSEQ multiplex PCR; TCRdb keeps only in-frame clonotypes and omits some of them. The table lists fewer than 85,000 clones, over 65% of them singletons. J gave up 6 bases and V 4 bases, and 3 bases lay outside the gene matches. The germline CDR1 and CDR2 sequences are SGHVS and FNYEAQ. This CDR3 is built from 15 residues. The sample consisted of CD4+ or CD8+ T cells sorted from blood, taken in a trial of the OX40 agonist ivuxolimab. The chain uses TRBV7-6 and TRBJ2-1; TRBD2 aligns across 13 bases. This clonotype originated in an adult with an advanced solid tumor such as melanoma, head and neck, liver or kidney cancer. CDR3 in amino acids: CASSSRLAGGNEQFF. The CDR3 DNA sequence: TGTGCCAGCAGCTCTAGACTAGCGGGGGGCAATGAGCAGTTCTTC.